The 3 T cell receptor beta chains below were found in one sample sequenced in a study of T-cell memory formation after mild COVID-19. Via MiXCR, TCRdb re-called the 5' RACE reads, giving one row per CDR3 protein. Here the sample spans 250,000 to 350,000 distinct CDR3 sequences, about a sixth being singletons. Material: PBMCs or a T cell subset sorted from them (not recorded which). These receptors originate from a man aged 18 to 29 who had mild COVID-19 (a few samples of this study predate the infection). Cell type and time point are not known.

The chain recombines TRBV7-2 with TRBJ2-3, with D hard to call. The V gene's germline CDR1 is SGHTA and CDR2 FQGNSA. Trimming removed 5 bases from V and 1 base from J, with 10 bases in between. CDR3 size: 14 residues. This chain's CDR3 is CASSTWAGTDTQYF. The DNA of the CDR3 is TGTGCCAGCAGCACCTGGGCGGGCACAGATACGCAGTATTTT.

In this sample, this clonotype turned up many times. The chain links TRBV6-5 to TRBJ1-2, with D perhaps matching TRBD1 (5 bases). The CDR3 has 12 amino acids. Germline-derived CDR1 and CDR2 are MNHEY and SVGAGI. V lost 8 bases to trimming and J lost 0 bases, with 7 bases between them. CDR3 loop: CASQGSNYGYTF. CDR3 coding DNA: TGTGCCAGCCAGGGATCTAACTATGGCTACACCTTC.

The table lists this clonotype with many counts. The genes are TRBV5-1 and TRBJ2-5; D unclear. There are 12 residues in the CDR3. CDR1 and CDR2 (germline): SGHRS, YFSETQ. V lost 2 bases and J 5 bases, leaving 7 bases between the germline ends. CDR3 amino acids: CASSLVLETQYF. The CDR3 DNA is TGCGCCAGCAGCTTAGTGTTGGAGACCCAGTACTTC.